This TCR beta chain was documented in a study of blood T cell repertoires in COVID-19. On the study more broadly: Sources were T cells, B-cell-depleted T cells, or PBMCs; the material itself was cDNA or gDNA.

While infection was still active, Seattle patients were enrolled and then followed longitudinally. Trimming shortened V by 3 bases and J by 9 bases, and 15 bases separated the two germline ends. Germline loops: CDR1 SGHTA, CDR2 FQGNSA. CDR3 length equals 14 residues. Per the original methods: Quantification of nucleated cells was approximated via reference gene primer amplification. The method was immunoSEQ multiplex PCR; TCRdb's version includes in-frame clones alone and lacks a portion of them. V, J and clone size derive from that table, while D and trimming were established from the DNA sequence. The sample has over 65,000 clones, about 73% seen once.

The source is a man aged 55-75 years with COVID-19, enrolled during active disease. V and J are TRBV7-2 and TRBJ2-1; perhaps TRBD2 as D (6 bases). Sequenced material: peripheral blood. CDR3: CASSLLAGSGEQFF. In nucleotides, the CDR3 is TGTGCCAGCAGCTTGTTGGCGGGATCCGGTGAGCAGTTCTTC.